This TCR beta chain was recovered during a study of identical twins. Each CDR3 protein is one row after TCRdb ran MiXCR on the 5' RACE reads. The data show around 530,000 distinct CDR3 sequences, roughly 15% seen once. About this clonotype itself: Antigen unknown.

V gave up 3 bases and J gave up 7 bases, with 15 bases separating them. This CDR3 has 14 residues. Germline CDR1 is DFQATT and CDR2 is SNEGSKA (reference sequence). Study-wide findings and caveats: Out-of-frame alpha sequences common to twins exhibited a surplus of low generation probability.

The same sample was also used in a study of yellow fever vaccine responses in identical twins.

The TCR was taken from a young woman in good health. The specimen sequenced was CD4+ T cells sorted from blood. The J gene is TRBJ1-4, the V gene TRBV20-1; D gene ambiguous. CDR3 sequence: CSASHQKDVEKLFF. In nucleotides, the CDR3 is TGCAGTGCTAGCCACCAAAAGGACGTTGAAAAACTGTTTTTT.